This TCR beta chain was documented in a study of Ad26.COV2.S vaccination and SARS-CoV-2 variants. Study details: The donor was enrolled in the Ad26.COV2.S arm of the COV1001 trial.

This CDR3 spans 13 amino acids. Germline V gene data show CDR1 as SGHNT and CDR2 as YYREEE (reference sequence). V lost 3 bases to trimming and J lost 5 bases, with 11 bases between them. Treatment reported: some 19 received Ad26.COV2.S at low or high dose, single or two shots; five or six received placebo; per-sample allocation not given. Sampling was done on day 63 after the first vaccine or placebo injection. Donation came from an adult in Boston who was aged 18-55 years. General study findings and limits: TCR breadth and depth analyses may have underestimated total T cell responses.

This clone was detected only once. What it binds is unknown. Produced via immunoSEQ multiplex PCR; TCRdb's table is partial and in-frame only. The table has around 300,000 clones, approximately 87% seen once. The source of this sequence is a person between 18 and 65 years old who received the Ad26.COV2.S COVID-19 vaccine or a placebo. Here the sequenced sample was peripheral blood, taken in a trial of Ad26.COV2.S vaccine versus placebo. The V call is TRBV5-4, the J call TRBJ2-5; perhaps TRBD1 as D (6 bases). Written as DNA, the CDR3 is TGTGCCAGCAGCTGGGGGCACGTGGAGACCCAGTACTTC. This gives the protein CASSWGHVETQYF.